This T cell receptor (beta chain) was identified in a study of T-cell reconstitution after alpha-beta-depleted transplantation in children. Overall study results and limits: Several patients had high TCRbeta diversity at day 60; it came from surviving recipient T cells and thymic progenitors.

CDR1 is KGHSH and CDR2 is LQKENI in the germline V gene. The CDR3 sequence is 14 residues long. V shed 3 bases and J shed 4 bases, with 13 bases lying between them. In the case of this clonotype: Its specificity is unknown.

Preparation of the TCRbeta library used unique molecular identifiers. TCRdb ran MiXCR on the PCR reads and lists one entry per CDR3 protein. The table has a few hundred thousand distinct CDR3 sequences, roughly a quarter seen once. The J gene is TRBJ2-7, the V gene TRBV18, with D perhaps TRBD1 or TRBD2 (5 bases each). This material consisted of PBMCs, taken before TCRalphabeta/CD19-depleted stem cell transplant. The origin of this receptor is a boy under two years old with Wiskott-Aldrich syndrome, due to receive a stem cell transplant. CDR3 DNA: TGTGCCAGCTCACCCCGGGACGGAGTATACGAGCAGTACTTC. Amino acid sequence: CASSPRDGVYEQYF.